These 3 T cell receptor beta chains share one sample of origin, sequenced in a study of blood T cell repertoires in COVID-19. Generated by immunoSEQ multiplex PCR, the TCRdb table keeps only in-frame clones and is missing some. The table shows about 250,000 clones, with roughly 86% occurring only once. Material: PBMCs or T cells enriched from blood (not recorded which). The origin of the receptors is a woman in her twenties or thirties with acute COVID-19.

The genes are TRBV19 and TRBJ1-1; D unclear. V was cut by 5 bases and J by 4 bases, with 11 bases left in between. The germline gives CDR1 LNHDA, CDR2 SQIVND (reference sequence). CDR3 size: 13 residues. CDR3 residues: CASSARVGTEAFF. In DNA form, the CDR3 reads TGTGCCAGTAGTGCGCGGGTTGGCACTGAAGCTTTCTTT.

This chain connects TRBV7-2 to TRBJ2-3; 7 bases agree with TRBD2. The CDR3 sequence is 16 residues long. The germline gives CDR1 SGHTA, CDR2 FQGNSA. V lost 5 bases, J lost 2 bases, and 10 bases stayed unmatched. CDR3: CASSPGLSANTDTQYF. CDR3 in DNA: TGTGCCAGCAGCCCGGGACTATCCGCCAACACAGATACGCAGTATTTT.

The chain couples TRBV6-1 to TRBJ2-1; 7 bases are shared with TRBD1. The CDR3 totals 14 residues. Germline CDR1 is MNHNS and CDR2 is SASEGT. V trimming: 2 bases; J trimming: 9 bases; junction bases outside the gene matches: 7. The CDR3 sequence is CASSERQGEGEQFF. For the CDR3, the DNA is TGTGCCAGCAGTGAAAGACAGGGAGAAGGTGAGCAGTTCTTC.